The present entry profiles one TCR beta chain with its context. Its antigen is as yet unknown. This record belongs to a study of blood T cells in healthy people across ages. Study results and limitations: In these data, TCR beta diversity tracked strongly with naive T cell percentage.

A second about 7 to 11 cycle PCR used barcoded and J-beta primers. A template-switch adaptor that had 12 random nucleotides put a tag on each cDNA molecule. TCRdb called the 5' RACE reads again in MiXCR, with one record for every CDR3 protein. The sample includes 1.5 million to 2 million distinct CDR3 sequences, approximately 50% seen only once; the top ten take 2.1%. Sequencing was performed on blood. This receptor was obtained from a woman aged 40 to 55 in good health.

The CDR3 nucleotides are TGTGCCAGCAGTTTATACAGGGGCGCAGATACGCAGTATTTT. This encodes CASSLYRGADTQYF. This chain links TRBV12-3 or TRBV12-4 with TRBJ2-3, with 7 positions matching TRBD1. This CDR3 spans 14 amino acids. Trimming at V came to 2 bases and at J to 4 bases, leaving 3 bases not matched to a gene.